These 28 T cell receptor beta chains were all obtained from the same sample, sequenced in a study of T cells after yellow fever vaccination. MiXCR, run by TCRdb on the 5' RACE reads, gives a single entry per CDR3 protein. This table has around 300,000 distinct CDR3 sequences, approximately 4.5% appearing once. Sequenced material: PBMCs, taken 15 days after the yellow fever booster vaccination. All receptors derive from a man aged 18 to 29 who received the YFV17D yellow fever vaccine.

This clonotype was seen repeatedly, ten times or more. The J gene is TRBJ1-6, the V gene TRBV3-1; D remains unclear. The CDR3 extends over 16 amino acids. Looked up from germline, CDR1 is LGHDT and CDR2 is YNNKEL (reference sequence). Trimming took off 1 base at V and 3 bases at J, with 10 bases between the two ends. CDR3 in DNA: TGTGCCAGCAGCCAAGGGGCCGCCCTCTATAATTCACCCCTCCACTTT. Translating gives CASSQGAALYNSPLHF. Full variable domain (outside the CDR3, taken from reference TRBV3-1 and TRBJ1-6): DTAVSQTPKYLVTQMGNDKSIKCEQNLGHDTMYWYKQDSKKFLKIMFSYNNKELIINETVPNRFSPKSPDKAHLNLHINSLELGDSAVYFCASSQGAALYNSPLHFGNGTRLTVT.

This clonotype has ten or more counts. The chain recombines TRBV20-1 with TRBJ2-3; either TRBD1 or TRBD2 may supply D (5 bases each). The ends were cut back, 2 bases at V and 7 bases at J, with 22 bases in the middle. CDR1 is DFQATT and CDR2 is SNEGSKA in the germline V gene (reference sequence). This CDR3 is built from 16 residues. CDR3 DNA: TGCAGTGCTAGACAATCGGGACGCAGACCCGTTCATACGCAGTATTTT. Residues: CSARQSGRRPVHTQYF.

The CDR3 bases are TGTGCCAGCAGTTTCGGTATGCAAAATGAGCAGTTCTTC. Its translation: CASSFGMQNEQFF. The chain employs TRBV27 and TRBJ2-1, with no clear D. Germline loops: CDR1 MNHEY, CDR2 SMNVEV (reference sequence). V gave up 3 bases and J gave up 7 bases, with 10 bases separating them. This CDR3 region has 13 residues.

This clonotype came up many times. The chain combines TRBV11-2 with TRBJ2-7; D not certain. V lost 0 bases and J 3 bases, leaving 9 bases between the germline ends. Germline-derived CDR1 and CDR2 are SGHAT and FQNNGV. The CDR3 is made up of 14 amino acids. DNA for the CDR3: TGTGCCAGCAGCTTAGATCCCGCAGTCTACGAGCAGTACTTC. This codes for CASSLDPAVYEQYF.

This clonotype was counted ten times or more. The genes are TRBV4-3 and TRBJ1-2; no definite D call. The CDR3 has 17 residues. The ends were cut back, 0 bases at V and 1 base at J, with 15 bases in the middle. Germline V CDR1 and CDR2: LGHNA, YSLEER. CDR3 loop: CASSQDGGRFSNYGYTF. Written as DNA, the CDR3 is TGCGCCAGCAGCCAAGATGGCGGACGATTCAGTAACTATGGCTACACCTTC.

This clonotype was counted between two and nine times. The chain joins TRBV20-1 to TRBJ1-5; 7 nucleotides line up with TRBD1. This CDR3 is built from 12 residues. J was trimmed by 5 bases and V by 4 bases; bases with no gene match: 2. Germline loops: CDR1 DFQATT, CDR2 SNEGSKA (reference sequence). For the CDR3, the DNA is TGCAGTGCTAACAGGGGCGATCAGCCCCAGCATTTT. This codes for CSANRGDQPQHF.

This clonotype was found a few times. The V and J genes are TRBV4-1 and TRBJ2-5, with D unresolved. The germline V and J ends were trimmed by 3 bases and 1 base, with 12 bases remaining between them. Germline V gene lookup returns CDR1 MGHRA and CDR2 YSYEKL. The CDR3 is 15 residues long. The chain's CDR3 is CASSQFEAVQETQYF. Written as DNA, the CDR3 is TGCGCCAGCAGCCAGTTTGAGGCAGTCCAAGAGACCCAGTACTTC.

This clonotype was detected a few times. The CDR3 loop is CASSQEGARNEQFF. The CDR3, as DNA: TGTGCCAGCAGCCAAGAAGGGGCGCGGAATGAGCAGTTCTTC. The V call is TRBV4-2, the J call TRBJ2-1; TRBD1 might be the D (5 bases). Germline assignment: CDR1 LGHNA and CDR2 YNFKEQ. V lost 0 bases and J lost 7, with 10 bases in between. This CDR3 comprises 14 residues.

The rearrangement uses TRBV4-1 and TRBJ2-1; a possible D gene is TRBD2 (7 bases). Between the trimmed V and J ends, which lost 1 base and 6 bases, there was a span of 19 bases. CDR1 and CDR2 (germline): MGHRA, YSYEKL. The CDR3 has 17 amino acids. The CDR3: CASSQVVRGGGLNEQFF. Here the CDR3 DNA reads TGCGCCAGCAGCCAAGTGGTAAGGGGGGGCGGGCTCAATGAGCAGTTCTTC.

This clonotype was counted a few times. This CDR3 is CASSPVWSETQYF. The CDR3 nucleotides read TGTGCCAGCAGTCCGGTCTGGTCGGAGACCCAGTACTTC. V gene TRBV28 combines with J gene TRBJ2-5; the D is unclear. Per germline, CDR1 MDHEN and CDR2 SYDVKM. V was cut by 5 bases and J by 5 bases, with 12 bases left in between. The CDR3 totals 13 residues. Drawing the rest from reference TRBV28 and TRBJ2-5, the complete variable domain is DVKVTQSSRYLVKRTGEKVFLECVQDMDHENMFWYRQDPGLGLRLIYFSYDVKMKEKGDIPEGYSVSREKKERFSLILESASTNQTSMYLCASSPVWSETQYFGPGTRLLVL.

This clonotype was observed at least ten times. CDR3 nucleotides: TGTGCCAGCTCACCACCGCGGCAGTCCTACGAGCAGTACTTC. Encoded protein: CASSPPRQSYEQYF. The rearrangement links TRBV18 to TRBJ2-7, with no clear D. The germline gives CDR1 KGHSH, CDR2 LQKENI. This CDR3 region has 14 residues. V lost 0 bases and J lost 1, with 7 bases in between.

This clonotype was counted many times. V and J are TRBV9 and TRBJ1-6, with 8 positions matching TRBD1. The V gene end was trimmed by 4 bases and the J gene end by 8 bases; junction bases not matched to a gene: 5. Germline-derived CDR1 and CDR2 are SGDLS and YYNGEE. The length of the CDR3 is 14 residues. The CDR3 spells CASSPGQGDSPLHF. The CDR3 coding sequence is TGTGCCAGCAGCCCCGGACAGGGAGATTCACCCCTCCACTTT.

The table lists this clonotype with many counts. The gene calls are TRBV9 and TRBJ2-5, with a tentative D call TRBD2 (6 bases). This CDR3 spans 13 amino acids. V dropped 3 bases and J dropped 5 bases, with 11 bases sitting between them. Germline V gene data show CDR1 as SGDLS and CDR2 as YYNGEE. As DNA, the CDR3 is TGTGCCAGCAGCGCGCCAGGAGGGGAGACCCAGTACTTC. Its protein product is CASSAPGGETQYF.

This clonotype was recorded at least ten times. The chain joins TRBV20-1 to TRBJ2-4; D gene uncertain. The CDR3 extends over 13 amino acids. The V end lost 6 bases, the J end lost 4 bases, and 13 bases lay between the germline ends. The germline V gene encodes CDR1 DFQATT and CDR2 SNEGSKA (reference sequence). This CDR3 is CSAQRTAKNIQYF. CDR3 coding DNA: TGCAGTGCACAGAGGACGGCGAAAAACATTCAGTACTTC.

This clonotype came up many times. The rearrangement links TRBV4-1 to TRBJ2-2; D is possibly TRBD2 (6 bases). V dropped 1 base and J dropped 4 bases, with 13 bases sitting between them. CDR3 length equals 16 residues. In germline, CDR1 is MGHRA, CDR2 YSYEKL. CDR3 nucleotides: TGCGCCAGCAGCCAAGGAGGAGGGGTCGGCACCGGGGAGCTGTTTTTT. The encoded protein is CASSQGGGVGTGELFF.

Many counts were recorded for this clonotype. This chain links TRBV7-2 with TRBJ1-2; 9 bases line up with TRBD1. Losses at the gene ends were 3 bases for V and 5 bases for J; bases not matched to a gene: 7. This CDR3 region has 15 residues. Germline V lookup: CDR1 SGHTA, CDR2 FQGNSA. For the CDR3, the DNA is TGTGCCAGCAGCTTCGGGACAGGGATGTCATATGGCTACACCTTC. Its translation: CASSFGTGMSYGYTF.

This clonotype was seen a few times. The V call is TRBV10-3, the J call TRBJ2-5, with 7 nucleotides matching TRBD1. The germline V gene has CDR1 ENHRY and CDR2 SYGVKD. J gave up 5 bases and V 6 bases, and 9 bases lay outside the gene matches. The CDR3 runs 14 residues. In nucleotides, the CDR3 is TGTGCCATCAGGGGGGACAGCTCGGATGAGACCCAGTACTTC. This encodes CAIRGDSSDETQYF.

This clonotype was counted at least ten times. This sequence joins TRBV6-6 and TRBJ1-1; 9 positions agree with TRBD1. The germline V gene encodes CDR1 MNHNY and CDR2 SVGAGI (reference sequence). Germline trimming cut 5 bases from V and 6 bases from J; bases unmatched to any gene: 16. This CDR3 spans 17 amino acids. CDR3 sequence reads: CASSPPAMGTGTSEAFF. The CDR3 bases are TGTGCCAGCAGTCCCCCGGCTATGGGGACAGGGACTTCTGAAGCTTTCTTT.

V usage is TRBV4-1 and J usage is TRBJ1-5, with D possibly being TRBD1 (5 bases). The V gene lost 4 bases and the J gene lost 2 bases, with 15 bases spanning the gap. Germline V gives CDR1 MGHRA, CDR2 YSYEKL. The CDR3 consists of 16 residues. CDR3 nucleotide sequence: TGCGCCAGCAGCCTTAGGGCAGGGTTTGGCAATCAGCCCCAGCATTTT. Translating gives CASSLRAGFGNQPQHF.

This chain joins TRBV7-2 and TRBJ1-1, with a weak D call TRBD1 (5 bases). Deletions cut 3 bases from V and 1 base from J, with 9 bases between. The CDR3 has 14 amino acids. Germline lookup yields CDR1 SGHTA and CDR2 FQGNSA. The CDR3: CASSFGHQNTEAFF. CDR3 DNA sequence: TGTGCCAGCAGCTTCGGACATCAGAACACTGAAGCTTTCTTT. The whole variable domain, filled in from reference TRBV7-2 and TRBJ1-1, reads GAGVSQSPSNKVTEKGKDVELRCDPISGHTALYWYRQSLGQGLEFLIYFQGNSAPDKSGLPSDRFSAERTGGSVSTLTIQRTQQEDSAVYLCASSFGHQNTEAFFGQGTRLTVV.

This clonotype was observed at least ten times. For the CDR3, the DNA is TGTGCCAGCAGCCAACGATGGACAGTGCAACTAAATGAAAAACTGTTTTTT. This sequence encodes CASSQRWTVQLNEKLFF. The chain has TRBV5-5 and TRBJ1-4, with D maybe TRBD1 (6 bases). The CDR3 length is 17 residues. V dropped 4 bases and J dropped 5 bases, with 21 bases sitting between them. Germline lookup yields CDR1 SGHKS and CDR2 YYEKEE (reference sequence).

This clonotype occurred many times. J is TRBJ1-1 and V is TRBV11-2, with 9 bases that match TRBD1. V shed 5 bases and J 8 bases; nucleotides not matched to a gene: 6. Germline V gives CDR1 SGHAT, CDR2 FQNNGV. The CDR3 consists of 13 residues. For the CDR3, the DNA is TGTGCCAGCAGCCTAAGGGGACAGGGAGAAGCTTTCTTT. This translates into CASSLRGQGEAFF.

For the CDR3, the DNA is TGTGCCAGCAGCCAAGATGGGGCATCCGAAATGGACTATGGCTACACCTTC. This gives the protein CASSQDGASEMDYGYTF. V is TRBV4-2 and J is TRBJ1-2, with D tentatively TRBD1 (5 bases). V gave up 0 bases and J gave up 3 bases, with 17 bases separating them. This CDR3 has 17 amino acids. CDR1 and CDR2 from the germline V gene are LGHNA and YNFKEQ.

This clonotype showed up just a few times. This chain joins TRBV7-2 and TRBJ2-3; either TRBD1 or TRBD2 may supply D (5 bases each). V was shortened by 5 bases and J by 10 bases, with 16 bases between the two germline ends. The length of the CDR3 is 13 residues. CDR1 is SGHTA and CDR2 is FQGNSA in the germline V gene. CDR3 protein: CASSTPGPDAQYF. The DNA of the CDR3 is TGTGCCAGCAGCACTCCGGGGCCCGATGCGCAGTATTTT.

This clonotype was recorded a few times. The chain uses TRBV18 and TRBJ2-7; TRBD2 matches at 7 bases. J was trimmed by 4 bases and V by 2 bases; bases with no gene match: 5. This CDR3 comprises 14 residues. Germline V lookup: CDR1 KGHSH, CDR2 LQKENI. CDR3 protein: CASSPVVSGYEQYF. For the CDR3, the DNA is TGTGCCAGCTCACCAGTAGTTAGCGGGTACGAGCAGTACTTC.

This clonotype came up a few times. The CDR3 region is CSVVNRGSREAFF. In DNA form, the CDR3 reads TGCAGCGTTGTCAACAGGGGCAGCAGAGAAGCTTTCTTT. The rearrangement links TRBV29-1 to TRBJ1-1, with 7 positions matching TRBD1. The J segment lost 8 bases and the V segment lost 4 bases, leaving 10 bases of the junction unmatched. CDR1 SQVTM and CDR2 ANQGSEA come from the germline V gene. There are 13 residues in the CDR3.

This clonotype has at least ten counts. J is TRBJ2-1 and V is TRBV4-2; TRBD1 agrees at 9 bases. With 4 bases clipped from V and 8 bases from J, the junction kept 9 bases outside the gene matches. The CDR3 runs to 15 residues. Germline assignment: CDR1 LGHNA and CDR2 YNFKEQ. The DNA for the CDR3 is TGTGCCAGCAGCCCGAGCGGACAGGGGAGGGATGAGCAGTTCTTC. Residues: CASSPSGQGRDEQFF.

The chain uses TRBV6-2 or TRBV6-3 and TRBJ1-5; 11 positions agree with TRBD1. This CDR3 region has 14 residues. The junction had 3 bases not matched to a gene; V was cut back by 5 bases and J by 6 bases. Germline V gene sequence: CDR1 MNHEY, CDR2 SVGEGT. CDR3 DNA: TGTGCCAGCAGTGGGACAGGGGGAAGTCAGCCCCAGCATTTT. This encodes CASSGTGGSQPQHF.